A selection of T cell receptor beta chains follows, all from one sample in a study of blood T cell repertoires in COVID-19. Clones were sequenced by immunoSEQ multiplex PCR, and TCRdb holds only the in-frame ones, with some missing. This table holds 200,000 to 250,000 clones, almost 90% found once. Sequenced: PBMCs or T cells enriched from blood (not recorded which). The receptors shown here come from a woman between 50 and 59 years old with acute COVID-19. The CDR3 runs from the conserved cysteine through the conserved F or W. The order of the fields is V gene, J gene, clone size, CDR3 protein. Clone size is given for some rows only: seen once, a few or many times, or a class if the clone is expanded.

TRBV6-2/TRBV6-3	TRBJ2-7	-	CASSYLGQGYEQYF
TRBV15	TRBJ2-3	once	CATSHRDRDFSTDTQYF
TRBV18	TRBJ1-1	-	CASSLRQENTEAFF
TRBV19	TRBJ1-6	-	CASTLGGYNSPLHF
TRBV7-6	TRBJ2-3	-	CASSLTSGLQYF
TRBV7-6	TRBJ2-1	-	CASSLVSGRAREQFF
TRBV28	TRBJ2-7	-	CASSRLGARSEQYF
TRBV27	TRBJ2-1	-	CASSPDRASGLGGNEQFF
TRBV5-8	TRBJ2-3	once	CASSLGTSARTDTQYF
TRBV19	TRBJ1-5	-	CASSTSEYSNQPQHF
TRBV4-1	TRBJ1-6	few	CASSQDVAGRGLPLHF
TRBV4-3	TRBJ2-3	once	CASSQYSSTATDTQYF
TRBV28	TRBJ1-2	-	CASSSSLGGWGYTF
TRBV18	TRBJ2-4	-	CASSRDSLAKNIQYF
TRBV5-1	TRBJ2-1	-	CASSFSSGSYNEQFF
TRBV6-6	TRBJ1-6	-	CASSARDSVGDSPLHF
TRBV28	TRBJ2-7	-	CATETGQGSYEQYF
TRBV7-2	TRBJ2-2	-	CGSGQYNTGELFF
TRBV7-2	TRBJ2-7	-	CASSPGRGAMIPYEQYF
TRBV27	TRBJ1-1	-	CASSLVGAEAFF
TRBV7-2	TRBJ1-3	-	CASSLGGPARGNTIYF
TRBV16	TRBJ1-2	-	CASSQSSGQGYGYTF
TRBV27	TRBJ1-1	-	CASSLSPGVGHTNTEAFF
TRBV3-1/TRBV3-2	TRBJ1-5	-	CASSQAPGESNQPQHF